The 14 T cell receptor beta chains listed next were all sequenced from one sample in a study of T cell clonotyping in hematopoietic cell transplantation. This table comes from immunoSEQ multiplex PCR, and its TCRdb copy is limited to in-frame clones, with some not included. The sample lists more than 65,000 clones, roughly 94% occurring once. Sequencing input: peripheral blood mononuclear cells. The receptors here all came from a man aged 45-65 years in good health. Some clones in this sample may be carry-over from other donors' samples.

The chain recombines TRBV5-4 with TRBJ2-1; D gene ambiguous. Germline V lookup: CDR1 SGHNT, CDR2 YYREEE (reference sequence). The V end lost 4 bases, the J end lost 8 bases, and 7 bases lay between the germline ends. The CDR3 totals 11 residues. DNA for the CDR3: TGTGCCAGCAGCGCTACCCATGAGCAGTTCTTC. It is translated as CASSATHEQFF.

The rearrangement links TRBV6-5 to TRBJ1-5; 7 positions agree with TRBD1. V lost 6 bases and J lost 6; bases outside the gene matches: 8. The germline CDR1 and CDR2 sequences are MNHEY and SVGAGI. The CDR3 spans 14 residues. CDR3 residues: CASSPQGGGQPQHF. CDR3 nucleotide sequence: TGTGCCAGCAGCCCTCAGGGGGGCGGTCAGCCCCAGCATTTT.

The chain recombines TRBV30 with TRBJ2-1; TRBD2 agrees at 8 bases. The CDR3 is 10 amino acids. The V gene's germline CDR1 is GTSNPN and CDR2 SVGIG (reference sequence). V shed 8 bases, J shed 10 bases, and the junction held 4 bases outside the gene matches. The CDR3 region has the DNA TGTGCCGGCCAGCGGGAGGAGCAGTTCTTC. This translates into CAGQREEQFF.

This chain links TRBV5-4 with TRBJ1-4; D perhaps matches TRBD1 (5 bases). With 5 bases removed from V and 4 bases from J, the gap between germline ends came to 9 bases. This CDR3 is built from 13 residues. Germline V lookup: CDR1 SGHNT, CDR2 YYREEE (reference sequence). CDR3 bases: TGTGCCAGCAGTGCAGACAGTAATGAAAAACTGTTTTTT. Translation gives CASSADSNEKLFF. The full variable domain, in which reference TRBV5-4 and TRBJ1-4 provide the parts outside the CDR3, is ETGVTQSPTHLIKTRGQQVTLRCSSQSGHNTVSWYQQALGQGPQFIFQYYREEENGRGNFPPRFSGLQFPNYSSELNVNALELDDSALYLCASSADSNEKLFFGSGTQLSVL.

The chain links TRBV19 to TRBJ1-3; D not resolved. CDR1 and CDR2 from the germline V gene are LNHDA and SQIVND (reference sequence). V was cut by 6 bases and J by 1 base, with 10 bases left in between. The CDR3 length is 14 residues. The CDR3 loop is CASSPGGSGNTIYF. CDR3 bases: TGTGCCAGTAGCCCGGGAGGATCTGGAAACACCATATATTTT.

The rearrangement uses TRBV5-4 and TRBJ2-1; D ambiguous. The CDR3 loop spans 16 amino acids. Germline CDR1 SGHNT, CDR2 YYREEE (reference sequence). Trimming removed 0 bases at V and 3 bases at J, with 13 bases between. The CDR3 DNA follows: TGTGCCAGCAGCTTGGCTCAAAGGGTTGGCTACAATGAGCAGTTCTTC. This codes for CASSLAQRVGYNEQFF.

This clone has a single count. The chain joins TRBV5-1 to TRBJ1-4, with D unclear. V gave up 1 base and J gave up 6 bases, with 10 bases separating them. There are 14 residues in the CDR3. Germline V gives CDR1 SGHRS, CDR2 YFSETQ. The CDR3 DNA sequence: TGCGCCAGCAGCTTGAGGAGTCCTGATGAAAAACTGTTTTTT. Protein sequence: CASSLRSPDEKLFF.

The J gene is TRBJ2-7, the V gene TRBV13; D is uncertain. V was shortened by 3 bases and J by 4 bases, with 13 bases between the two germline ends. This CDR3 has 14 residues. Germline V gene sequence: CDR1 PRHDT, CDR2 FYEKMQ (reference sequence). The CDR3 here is CASSFYASGYEQYF. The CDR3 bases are TGTGCCAGCAGCTTTTACGCGTCTGGGTACGAGCAGTACTTC.

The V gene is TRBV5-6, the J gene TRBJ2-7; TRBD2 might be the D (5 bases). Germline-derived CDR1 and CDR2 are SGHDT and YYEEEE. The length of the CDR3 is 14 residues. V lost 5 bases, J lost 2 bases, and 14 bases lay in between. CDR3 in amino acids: CASREEGGPYEQYF. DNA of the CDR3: TGTGCCAGCAGAGAAGAGGGCGGACCCTACGAGCAGTACTTC.

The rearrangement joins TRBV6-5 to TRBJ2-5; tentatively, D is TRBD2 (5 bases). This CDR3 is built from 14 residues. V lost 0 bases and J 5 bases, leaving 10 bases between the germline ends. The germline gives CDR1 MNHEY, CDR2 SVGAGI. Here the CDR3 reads CASSYSRSGETQYF. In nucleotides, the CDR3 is TGTGCCAGCAGTTACTCGAGGTCGGGGGAGACCCAGTACTTC.

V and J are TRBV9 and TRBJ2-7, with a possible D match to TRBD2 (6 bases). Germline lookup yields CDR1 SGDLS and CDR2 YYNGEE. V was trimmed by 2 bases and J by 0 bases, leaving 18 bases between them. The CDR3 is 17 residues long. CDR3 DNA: TGTGCCAGCAGCGTGGGGAGTGGGACTTTGAGCTCCTACGAGCAGTACTTC. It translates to CASSVGSGTLSSYEQYF.

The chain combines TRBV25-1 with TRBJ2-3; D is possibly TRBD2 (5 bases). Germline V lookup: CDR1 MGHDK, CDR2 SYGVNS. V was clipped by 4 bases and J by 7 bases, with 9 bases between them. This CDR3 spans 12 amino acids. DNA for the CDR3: TGTGCCAGCAGTGTCGCGGGTTATACGCAGTATTTT. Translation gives CASSVAGYTQYF. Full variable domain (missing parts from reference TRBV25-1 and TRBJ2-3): EADIYQTPRYLVIGTGKKITLECSQTMGHDKMYWYQQDPGMELHLIHYSYGVNSTEKGDLSSESTVSRIRTEHFPLTLESARPSHTSQYLCASSVAGYTQYFGPGTRLTVL.

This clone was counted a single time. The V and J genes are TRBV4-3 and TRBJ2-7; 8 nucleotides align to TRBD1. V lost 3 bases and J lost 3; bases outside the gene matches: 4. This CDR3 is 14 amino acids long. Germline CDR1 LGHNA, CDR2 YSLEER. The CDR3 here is CASSQDRAGYEQYF. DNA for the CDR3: TGCGCCAGCAGCCAGGACAGGGCGGGCTACGAGCAGTACTTC.

CDR3 nucleotides: TGTGCCATCAGTGGCGACCGAACTGAAGCTTTCTTT. Protein sequence: CAISGDRTEAFF. This chain links TRBV10-3 with TRBJ1-1; D gene uncertain. Germline lookup yields CDR1 ENHRY and CDR2 SYGVKD. This CDR3 is 12 amino acids long. V was cut by 4 bases and J by 5 bases, with 8 bases left in between.